This T cell receptor beta chain was sequenced during a study of blood T cell repertoires in COVID-19. At the level of the study: The origin of the acute and convalescent COVID-19 samples was the United States, Italy and Spain.

Per the authors' pipeline: Scientists estimated how many nucleated cells there were by amplifying reference gene primers. TCRdb's copy holds only in-frame clones and misses some; the assay was immunoSEQ multiplex PCR. V and J calls and clone size are as listed in that table; D and trimming were resolved from the DNA. The sample carries about 340,000 clones, around 83% recorded once. The germline gives CDR1 SGHRS, CDR2 YFSETQ. This CDR3 comprises 11 residues. V was cut by 6 bases and J by 6 bases, with 7 bases left in between. The sequence was obtained from a man aged 25-45 years with active or convalescent COVID-19. V gene TRBV5-1 combines with J gene TRBJ2-1; D is uncertain. Sequencing was performed on peripheral blood. CDR3 sequence (DNA): TGCGCCAGCACCCTCGGCAATGAGCAGTTCTTC. This codes for CASTLGNEQFF.